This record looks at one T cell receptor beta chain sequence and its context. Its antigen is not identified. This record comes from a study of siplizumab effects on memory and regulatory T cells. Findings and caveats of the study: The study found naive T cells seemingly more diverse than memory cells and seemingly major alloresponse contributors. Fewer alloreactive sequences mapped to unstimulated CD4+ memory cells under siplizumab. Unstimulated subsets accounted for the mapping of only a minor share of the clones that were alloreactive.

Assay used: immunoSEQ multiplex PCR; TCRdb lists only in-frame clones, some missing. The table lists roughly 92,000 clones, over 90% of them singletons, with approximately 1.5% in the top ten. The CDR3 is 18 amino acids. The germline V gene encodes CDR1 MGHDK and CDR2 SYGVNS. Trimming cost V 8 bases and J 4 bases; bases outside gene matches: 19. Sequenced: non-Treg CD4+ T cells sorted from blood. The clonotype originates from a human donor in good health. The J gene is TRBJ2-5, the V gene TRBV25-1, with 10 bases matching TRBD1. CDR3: CASSRALTGQGIGETQYF. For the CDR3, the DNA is TGTGCCAGCTCCCGGGCCCTCACGGGACAGGGGATCGGAGAGACCCAGTACTTC.